This TCR beta chain was found in a study of PD-1 blockade in classical Hodgkin lymphoma. CDR1 and CDR2 from the germline V gene are MNHNY and SVGAGI (reference sequence). This CDR3 is 12 amino acids long. V dropped 4 bases and J dropped 5 bases, with 6 bases sitting between them. As to time point: cycle 4 day 1 (C4D1), after less than seven weeks of nivolumab. Following autologous stem cell transplantation, relapse occurred in every patient, and exposure to brentuximab vedotin varied. TCRdb keeps only in-frame clones here, not all; method: immunoSEQ multiplex PCR. Of tens of thousands of clones listed, 78% are singletons.

The TCR originated in a human donor with classical Hodgkin lymphoma. This chain links TRBV6-6 with TRBJ1-5; D not resolved. The sample was peripheral blood mononuclear cells (PBMCs), taken before the fourth cycle of nivolumab. The CDR3 spells CASSWRDQPQHF. CDR3 bases: TGTGCCAGCAGTTGGCGAGATCAGCCCCAGCATTTT.